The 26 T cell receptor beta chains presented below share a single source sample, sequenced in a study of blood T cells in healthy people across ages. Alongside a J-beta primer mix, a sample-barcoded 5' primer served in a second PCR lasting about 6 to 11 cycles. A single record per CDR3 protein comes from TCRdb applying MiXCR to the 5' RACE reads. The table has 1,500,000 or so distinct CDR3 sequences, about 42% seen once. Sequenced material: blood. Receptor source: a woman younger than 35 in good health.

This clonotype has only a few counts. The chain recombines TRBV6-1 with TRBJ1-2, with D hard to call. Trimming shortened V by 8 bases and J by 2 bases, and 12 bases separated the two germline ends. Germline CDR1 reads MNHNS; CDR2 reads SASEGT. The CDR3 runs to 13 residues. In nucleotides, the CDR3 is TGTGCCAGCGACTACGTGGGAAACTATGGCTACACCTTC. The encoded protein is CASDYVGNYGYTF.

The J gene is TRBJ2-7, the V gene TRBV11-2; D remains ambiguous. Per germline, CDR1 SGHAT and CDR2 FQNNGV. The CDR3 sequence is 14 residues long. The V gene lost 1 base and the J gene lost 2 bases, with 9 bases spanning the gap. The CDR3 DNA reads TGTGCCAGCAGCTTAGGGCCAGTGACCTACGAGCAGTACTTC. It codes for CASSLGPVTYEQYF.

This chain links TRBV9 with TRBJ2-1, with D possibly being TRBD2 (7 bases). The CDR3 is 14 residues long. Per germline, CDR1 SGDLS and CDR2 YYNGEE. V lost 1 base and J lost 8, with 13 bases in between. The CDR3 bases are TGTGCCAGCAGCGTATTGTTAGGGGGGGATGAGCAGTTCTTC. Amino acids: CASSVLLGGDEQFF.

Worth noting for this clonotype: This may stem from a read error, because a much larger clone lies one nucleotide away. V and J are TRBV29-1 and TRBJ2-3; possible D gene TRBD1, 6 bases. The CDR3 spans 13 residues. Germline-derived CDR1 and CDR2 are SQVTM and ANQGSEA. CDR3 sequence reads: CSAMGASTGTQYF. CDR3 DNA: TGCAGCGCCATGGGGGCTAGCACAGGTACGCAGTATTTT.

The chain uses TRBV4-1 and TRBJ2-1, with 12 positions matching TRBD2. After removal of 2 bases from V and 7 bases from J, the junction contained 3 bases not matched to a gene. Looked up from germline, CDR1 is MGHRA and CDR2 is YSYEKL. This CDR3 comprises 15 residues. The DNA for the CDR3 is TGCGCCAGCAGCCAACCGCTAGCGGGAGGGAATGAGCAGTTCTTC. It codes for CASSQPLAGGNEQFF.

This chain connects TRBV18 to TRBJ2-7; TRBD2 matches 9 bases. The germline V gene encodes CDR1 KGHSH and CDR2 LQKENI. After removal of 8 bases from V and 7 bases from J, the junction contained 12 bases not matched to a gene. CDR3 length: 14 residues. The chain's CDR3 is CASTPSGNYNEQYF. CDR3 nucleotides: TGTGCCAGCACCCCTAGCGGGAACTACAATGAGCAGTACTTC.

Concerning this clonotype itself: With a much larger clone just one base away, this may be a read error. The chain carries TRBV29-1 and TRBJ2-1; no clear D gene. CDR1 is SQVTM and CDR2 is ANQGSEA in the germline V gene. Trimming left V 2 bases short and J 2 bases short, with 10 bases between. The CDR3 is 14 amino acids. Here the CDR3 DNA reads TGCAGCGTTGAAATGGTCCTGGCCTACAATGAGCAGTTCTTC. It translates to CSVEMVLAYNEQFF.

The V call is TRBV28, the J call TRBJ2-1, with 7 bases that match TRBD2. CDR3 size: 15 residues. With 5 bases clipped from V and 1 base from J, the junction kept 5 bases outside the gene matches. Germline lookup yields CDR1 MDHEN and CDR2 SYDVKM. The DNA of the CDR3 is TGTGCCAGCAGTCCAGAGCGGGATTCCTACAATGAGCAGTTCTTC. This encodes CASSPERDSYNEQFF.

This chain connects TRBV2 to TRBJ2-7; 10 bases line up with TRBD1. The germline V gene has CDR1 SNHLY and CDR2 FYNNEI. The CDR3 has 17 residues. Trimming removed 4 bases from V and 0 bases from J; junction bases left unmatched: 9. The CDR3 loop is CASSGRDRGVSSYEQYF. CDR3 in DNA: TGTGCCAGCAGTGGCCGGGACAGGGGCGTTAGCTCCTACGAGCAGTACTTC. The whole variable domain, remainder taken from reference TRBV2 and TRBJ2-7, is EPEVTQTPSHQVTQMGQEVILRCVPISNHLYFYWYRQILGQKVEFLVSFYNNEISEKSEIFDDQFSVERPDGSNFTLKIRSTKLEDSAMYFCASSGRDRGVSSYEQYFGPGTRLTVT.

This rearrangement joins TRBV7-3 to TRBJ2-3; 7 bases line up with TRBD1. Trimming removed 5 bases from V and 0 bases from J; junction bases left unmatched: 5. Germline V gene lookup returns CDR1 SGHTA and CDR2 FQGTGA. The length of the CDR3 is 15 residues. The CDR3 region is CASSAQGPSTDTQYF. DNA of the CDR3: TGTGCCAGCAGCGCACAGGGGCCTAGCACAGATACGCAGTATTTT. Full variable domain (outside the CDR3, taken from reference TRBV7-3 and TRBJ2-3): GAGVSQTPSNKVTEKGKYVELRCDPISGHTALYWYRQSLGQGPEFLIYFQGTGAADDSGLPNDRFFAVRPEGSVSTLKIQRTERGDSAVYLCASSAQGPSTDTQYFGPGTRLTVL.

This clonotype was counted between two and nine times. The DNA for the CDR3 is TGTGCCAGCAGCCAAGGACCTTCTAAAAACATTCAGTACTTC. Its protein is CASSQGPSKNIQYF. The chain joins TRBV3-1 to TRBJ2-4; D gene ambiguous. Trimming left V 1 base short and J 4 bases short, with 8 bases between. The CDR3 is 14 residues long. Germline-derived CDR1 and CDR2 are LGHDT and YNNKEL (reference sequence).

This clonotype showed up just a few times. The CDR3: CSAWGGSYEQYF. The CDR3 bases are TGCAGTGCTTGGGGGGGTTCCTACGAGCAGTACTTC. The chain uses TRBV20-1 and TRBJ2-7, with 7 bases that match TRBD2. Germline lookup yields CDR1 DFQATT and CDR2 SNEGSKA (reference sequence). V lost 5 bases to trimming and J lost 1 base; unmatched junction nucleotides: 2. This CDR3 is built from 12 residues.

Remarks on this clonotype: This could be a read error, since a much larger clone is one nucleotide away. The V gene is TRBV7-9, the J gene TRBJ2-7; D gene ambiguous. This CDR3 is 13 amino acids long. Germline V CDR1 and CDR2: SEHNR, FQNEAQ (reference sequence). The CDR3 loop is CASILEADYEQYF. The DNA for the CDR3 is TGTGCCAGCATCTTAGAGGCTGATTACGAGCAGTACTTC.

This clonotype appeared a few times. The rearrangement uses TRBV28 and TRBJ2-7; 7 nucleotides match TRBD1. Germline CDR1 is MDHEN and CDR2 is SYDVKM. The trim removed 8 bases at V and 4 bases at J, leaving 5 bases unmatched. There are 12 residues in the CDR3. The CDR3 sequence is CASGTARYEQYF. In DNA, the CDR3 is TGTGCCAGCGGGACAGCGCGGTACGAGCAGTACTTC. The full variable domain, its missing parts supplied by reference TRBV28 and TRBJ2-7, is DVKVTQSSRYLVKRTGEKVFLECVQDMDHENMFWYRQDPGLGLRLIYFSYDVKMKEKGDIPEGYSVSREKKERFSLILESASTNQTSMYLCASGTARYEQYFGPGTRLTVT.

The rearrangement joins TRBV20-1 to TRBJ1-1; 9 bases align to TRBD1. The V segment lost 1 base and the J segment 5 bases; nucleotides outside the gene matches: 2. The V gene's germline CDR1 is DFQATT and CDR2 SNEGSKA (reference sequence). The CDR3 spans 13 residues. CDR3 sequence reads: CSARGTGVTEAFF. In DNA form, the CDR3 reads TGCAGTGCTAGAGGGACAGGGGTTACTGAAGCTTTCTTT.

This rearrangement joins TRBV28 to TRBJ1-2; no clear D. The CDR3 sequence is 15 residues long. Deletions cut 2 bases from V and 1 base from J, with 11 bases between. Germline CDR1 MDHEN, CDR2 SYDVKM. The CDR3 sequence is CASSLQTAVNYGYTF. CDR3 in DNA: TGTGCCAGCAGTTTACAAACAGCTGTTAACTATGGCTACACCTTC.

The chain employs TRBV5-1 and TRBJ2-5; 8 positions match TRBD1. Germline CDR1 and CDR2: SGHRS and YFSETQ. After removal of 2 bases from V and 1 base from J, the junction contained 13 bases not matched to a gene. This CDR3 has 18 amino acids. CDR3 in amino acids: CASSLSPRGQGVQETQYF. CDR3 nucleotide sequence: TGCGCCAGCAGCTTAAGCCCACGCGGACAGGGAGTCCAAGAGACCCAGTACTTC.

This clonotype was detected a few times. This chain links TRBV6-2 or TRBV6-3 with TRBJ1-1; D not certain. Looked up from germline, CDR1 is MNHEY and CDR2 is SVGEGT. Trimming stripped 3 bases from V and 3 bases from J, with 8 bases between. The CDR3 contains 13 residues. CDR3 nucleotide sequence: TGTGCCAGCAGTTATGGGCACGACACTGAAGCTTTCTTT. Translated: CASSYGHDTEAFF.

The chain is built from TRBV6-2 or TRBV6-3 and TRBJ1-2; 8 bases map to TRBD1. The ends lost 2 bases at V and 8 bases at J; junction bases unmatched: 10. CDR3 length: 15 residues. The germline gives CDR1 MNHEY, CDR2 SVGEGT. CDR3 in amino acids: CASSYRPDRVEGYTF. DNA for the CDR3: TGTGCCAGCAGTTACCGACCGGACAGGGTGGAAGGCTACACCTTC.

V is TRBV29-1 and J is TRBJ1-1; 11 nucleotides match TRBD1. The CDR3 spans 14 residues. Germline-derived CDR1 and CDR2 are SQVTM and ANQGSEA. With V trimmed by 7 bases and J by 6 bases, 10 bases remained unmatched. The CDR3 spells CSGSRDRGVPEAFF. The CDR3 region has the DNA TGCAGCGGGAGCCGGGACAGGGGGGTCCCTGAAGCTTTCTTT.

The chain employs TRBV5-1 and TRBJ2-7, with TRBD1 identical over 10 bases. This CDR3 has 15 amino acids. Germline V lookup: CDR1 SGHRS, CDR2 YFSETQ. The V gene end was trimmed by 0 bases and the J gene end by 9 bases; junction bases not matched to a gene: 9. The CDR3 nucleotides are TGCGCCAGCAGCTTGGACCCGGGACAGGGGAGTGGGCAGTACTTC. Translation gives CASSLDPGQGSGQYF.

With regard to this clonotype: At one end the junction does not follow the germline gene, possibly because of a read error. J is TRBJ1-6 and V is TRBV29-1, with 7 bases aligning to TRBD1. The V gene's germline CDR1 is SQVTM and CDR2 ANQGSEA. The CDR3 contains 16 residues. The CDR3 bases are TGCAGCGGTAGACAGGGACGAAGCTCCTATGATTCACCCCTCCACTTT. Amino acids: CSGRQGRSSYDSPLHF.

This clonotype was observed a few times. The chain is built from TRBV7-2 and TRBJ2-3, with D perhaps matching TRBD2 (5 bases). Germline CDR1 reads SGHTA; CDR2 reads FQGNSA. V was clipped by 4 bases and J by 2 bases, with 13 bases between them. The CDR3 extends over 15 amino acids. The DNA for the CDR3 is TGTGCCAGCAGCTCCGAGCGCGGACTCACAGATACGCAGTATTTT. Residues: CASSSERGLTDTQYF.

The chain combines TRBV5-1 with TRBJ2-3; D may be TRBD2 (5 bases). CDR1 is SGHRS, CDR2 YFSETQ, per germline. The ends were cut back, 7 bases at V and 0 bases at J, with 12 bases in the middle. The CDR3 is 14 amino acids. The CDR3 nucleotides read TGCGCCAGCCGGACTCGACTTAGCACAGATACGCAGTATTTT. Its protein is CASRTRLSTDTQYF. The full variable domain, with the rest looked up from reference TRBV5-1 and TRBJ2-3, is KAGVTQTPRYLIKTRGQQVTLSCSPISGHRSVSWYQQTPGQGLQFLFEYFSETQRNKGNFPGRFSGRQFSNSRSEMNVSTLELGDSALYLCASRTRLSTDTQYFGPGTRLTVL.

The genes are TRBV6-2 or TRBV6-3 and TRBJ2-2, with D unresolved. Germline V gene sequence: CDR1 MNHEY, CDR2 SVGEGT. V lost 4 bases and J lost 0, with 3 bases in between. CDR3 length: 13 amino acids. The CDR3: CASSWANTGELFF. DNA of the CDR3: TGTGCCAGCAGTTGGGCGAACACCGGGGAGCTGTTTTTT.

CDR3 nucleotides: TGTGCCAGCAGCTTAGACTGGACACCCAACGAGCAGTACTTC. Its protein is CASSLDWTPNEQYF. The V and J genes are TRBV7-2 and TRBJ2-7; a weak D match, TRBD1 (5 bases). Germline lookup yields CDR1 SGHTA and CDR2 FQGNSA. V shed 1 base and J shed 5 bases, with 12 bases lying between them. The CDR3 contains 14 residues.